The 28 T cell receptor beta chains presented below share a single source sample, sequenced in a study of cytomegalovirus exposure and HLA in healthy donors. Primers included in the PCR were 60 Vbeta and 13 Jbeta primers. TCRdb's copy holds only in-frame clones and misses some; the assay was immunoSEQ multiplex PCR. The sample shows fewer than 150,000 clones, about four fifths of them seen only once. The sample taken for sequencing was PBMCs. These receptors all come from a man aged 25-45 years in good health and CMV-seronegative.

This clone was seen just once. This CDR3 is CATASGTGGPGELFF. Here the CDR3 DNA reads TGTGCCACCGCATCCGGGACAGGGGGTCCCGGGGAGCTGTTTTTT. The chain couples TRBV10-3 to TRBJ2-2; 11 nucleotides line up with TRBD1. CDR1 is ENHRY and CDR2 is SYGVKD in the germline V gene. V lost 10 bases to trimming and J lost 6 bases; unmatched junction nucleotides: 10. The CDR3 runs to 15 residues.

This rearrangement joins TRBV25-1 to TRBJ1-2, with D perhaps matching TRBD1 (5 bases). Deletions cut 6 bases from V and 4 bases from J, with 9 bases between. The CDR3 has 12 amino acids. Germline V lookup: CDR1 MGHDK, CDR2 SYGVNS. CDR3 sequence: CASSRQFYGYTF. The DNA for the CDR3 is TGTGCCAGCAGCAGACAGTTCTATGGCTACACCTTC.

This chain connects TRBV27 to TRBJ2-7, with D perhaps matching TRBD2 (5 bases). Trimming took off 6 bases at V and 2 bases at J, with 14 bases between the two ends. The CDR3 spans 14 residues. Germline CDR1 and CDR2: MNHEY and SMNVEV (reference sequence). CDR3 sequence: CASSGVGVPYEQYF. For the CDR3, the DNA is TGTGCCAGCAGCGGGGTGGGAGTCCCCTACGAGCAGTACTTC.

The chain carries TRBV19 and TRBJ2-5, with D maybe TRBD2 (6 bases). The CDR3 covers 13 residues. Germline loops: CDR1 LNHDA, CDR2 SQIVND (reference sequence). V dropped 5 bases and J dropped 4 bases, with 11 bases sitting between them. The CDR3 spells CASSYGGLETQYF. The CDR3 nucleotides are TGTGCCAGTAGTTACGGGGGTTTAGAGACCCAGTACTTC.

The V gene is TRBV19, the J gene TRBJ2-7, with 15 nucleotides matching TRBD2. CDR1 and CDR2 (germline): LNHDA, SQIVND (reference sequence). The V and J ends lost 0 bases and 1 base, in that order; junction bases with no gene match: 1. CDR3 length: 17 residues. Here the CDR3 reads CASSIEGTSGGSYEQYF. CDR3 DNA sequence: TGTGCCAGTAGTATAGAGGGGACTAGCGGGGGGTCCTACGAGCAGTACTTC. The variable domain in full, with the rest retrieved from reference TRBV19 and TRBJ2-7, is DGGITQSPKYLFRKEGQNVTLSCEQNLNHDAMYWYRQDPGQGLRLIYYSQIVNDFQKGDIAEGYSVSREKKESFPLTVTSAQKNPTAFYLCASSIEGTSGGSYEQYFGPGTRLTVT.

The V call is TRBV5-1, the J call TRBJ1-2, with 7 bases matching TRBD1. V lost 4 bases, J lost 4 bases, and 7 bases stayed unmatched. The CDR3 runs 14 residues. From germline, CDR1 is SGHRS and CDR2 YFSETQ. As DNA, the CDR3 is TGCGCCAGCAGCCCCCCGGGACAGAGCTATGGCTACACCTTC. Translation gives CASSPPGQSYGYTF.

This clone was seen a few times. The J gene is TRBJ2-1, the V gene TRBV5-1; 7 bases agree with TRBD1. Per the germline V gene, CDR1 is SGHRS and CDR2 is YFSETQ. The CDR3 runs 15 residues. The ends lost 0 bases at V and 6 bases at J; junction bases unmatched: 6. The CDR3 is CASSLGQGTGNEQFF. The DNA of the CDR3 is TGCGCCAGCAGCTTGGGACAGGGTACCGGCAATGAGCAGTTCTTC.

The chain combines TRBV5-6 with TRBJ1-1, with D unclear. The CDR3 totals 14 residues. The V end was cut by 0 bases, the J end by 12 bases, with 18 bases between. Germline V gives CDR1 SGHDT, CDR2 YYEEEE. The CDR3 region is CASSLEGPTSGTFF. The CDR3 coding sequence is TGTGCCAGCAGCTTGGAAGGGCCAACTTCGGGAACTTTCTTT.

The chain is built from TRBV5-1 and TRBJ1-3; weak D call: TRBD1 (6 bases). In germline, CDR1 is SGHRS, CDR2 YFSETQ. V was pared by 0 bases and J by 0 bases, with 13 bases between. The CDR3 is 17 residues long. This CDR3 reads CASSLGTDPSSGNTIYF. The CDR3 nucleotides are TGCGCCAGCAGCTTGGGGACAGACCCTAGCTCTGGAAACACCATATATTTT.

A few counts support this clone. This rearrangement joins TRBV6-5 to TRBJ1-4, with TRBD1 matching 7 bases. Germline V CDR1 and CDR2: MNHEY, SVGAGI. V shed 7 bases and J 8 bases; nucleotides not matched to a gene: 7. The CDR3 totals 13 residues. CDR3 loop: CASKKRDREKLFF. The CDR3 nucleotides are TGTGCCAGCAAGAAACGGGACAGAGAAAAACTGTTTTTT.

This chain uses TRBV5-1 with TRBJ1-2; tentatively, D is TRBD1 (6 bases). The V and J ends lost 0 bases and 4 bases respectively, with 13 bases between them. Germline-derived CDR1 and CDR2 are SGHRS and YFSETQ. The CDR3 runs to 15 residues. The CDR3 sequence: CASSLGQAPLYGYTF. DNA for the CDR3: TGCGCCAGCAGCTTGGGACAGGCGCCTCTCTATGGCTACACCTTC.

V and J are TRBV13 and TRBJ2-7; TRBD1 is a possible D gene (6 bases). The CDR3 contains 13 residues. Trimming stripped 1 base from V and 6 bases from J, with 10 bases between. Germline V gene sequence: CDR1 PRHDT, CDR2 FYEKMQ (reference sequence). The CDR3 loop reads CASSLAGGGEQYF. In DNA form, the CDR3 reads TGTGCCAGCAGCTTAGCTGGGGGCGGCGAGCAGTACTTC.

The V and J genes are TRBV18 and TRBJ1-3; D not certain. Germline-derived CDR1 and CDR2 are KGHSH and LQKENI. The V end lost 1 base, the J end lost 0 bases, and 13 bases lay between the germline ends. The CDR3 contains 17 residues. CDR3 amino acids: CASSPLPATVSGNTIYF. The CDR3 nucleotides read TGTGCCAGCTCACCACTCCCAGCGACCGTCTCTGGAAACACCATATATTTT.

This clone has just a few counts. The genes are TRBV19 and TRBJ1-1; TRBD1 might be the D (5 bases). The germline V gene has CDR1 LNHDA and CDR2 SQIVND (reference sequence). CDR3 length: 14 amino acids. Trimming stripped 3 bases from V and 4 bases from J, with 12 bases between. CDR3 region: CASSIGGAGTEAFF. The CDR3 coding sequence is TGTGCCAGTAGTATCGGAGGGGCAGGCACTGAAGCTTTCTTT.

This clone was found a few times. The rearrangement links TRBV6-1 to TRBJ2-7, with D perhaps TRBD1 (6 bases). The V end lost 2 bases, the J end lost 3 bases, and 11 bases lay between the germline ends. Germline lookup yields CDR1 MNHNS and CDR2 SASEGT. The CDR3 spans 14 residues. CDR3 DNA sequence: TGTGCCAGCAGTGAATGGGGGCAAAACTACGAGCAGTACTTC. It is translated as CASSEWGQNYEQYF.

The chain joins TRBV11-2 to TRBJ2-6; D unresolved. The CDR3 is made up of 13 amino acids. Deletions cut 6 bases from V and 5 bases from J, with 8 bases between. CDR1 is SGHAT and CDR2 is FQNNGV in the germline V gene. This CDR3 is CASSSGRANVLTF. In nucleotides, the CDR3 is TGTGCCAGCAGTTCGGGTAGGGCCAACGTCCTGACTTTC.

The V gene is TRBV28, the J gene TRBJ2-3; 7 nucleotides line up with TRBD1. J was trimmed by 5 bases and V by 4 bases; bases with no gene match: 9. Germline-derived CDR1 and CDR2 are MDHEN and SYDVKM. The CDR3 covers 15 residues. CDR3 DNA sequence: TGTGCCAGCAGTTCCACGGGACAGCGAGGAGATACGCAGTATTTT. Protein sequence: CASSSTGQRGDTQYF.

This chain links TRBV7-6 with TRBJ2-7; the D is unclear. CDR3 size: 12 residues. Germline V gene lookup returns CDR1 SGHVS and CDR2 FNYEAQ. Trimming pared 4 bases from V and 3 bases from J, leaving 7 bases between. The CDR3 nucleotides read TGTGCCAGCAGCTCCCTAGGCTACGAGCAGTACTTC. It codes for CASSSLGYEQYF.

The chain combines TRBV5-4 with TRBJ1-1, with TRBD1 matching 7 bases. J lost 1 base, V lost 4 bases, and 4 bases had no gene match. The CDR3 is 14 residues long. Germline-derived CDR1 and CDR2 are SGHNT and YYREEE (reference sequence). The CDR3 DNA reads TGTGCCAGCAGCCCACAGGGGTCGAACACTGAAGCTTTCTTT. As protein: CASSPQGSNTEAFF.

The chain has TRBV6-6 and TRBJ2-2; 7 bases line up with TRBD2. J was trimmed by 7 bases and V by 5 bases; bases with no gene match: 7. The CDR3 runs 14 residues. Germline V gene lookup returns CDR1 MNHNY and CDR2 SVGAGI (reference sequence). The CDR3: CASSPAGVRGELFF. The CDR3 coding sequence is TGTGCCAGCAGTCCGGCGGGGGTCCGCGGGGAGCTGTTTTTT.

The chain joins TRBV5-1 to TRBJ1-4; no definite D call. CDR3 length equals 14 residues. Germline lookup yields CDR1 SGHRS and CDR2 YFSETQ. The V and J ends lost 0 bases and 4 bases respectively, with 7 bases between them. In nucleotides, the CDR3 is TGCGCCAGCAGCTTGGTTTCATTTAATGAAAAACTGTTTTTT. This codes for CASSLVSFNEKLFF.

CDR3 sequence: CASSPGGTSGREEQFF. The CDR3 DNA is TGCGCCAGCAGCCCGGGTGGGACTAGCGGGAGAGAAGAGCAGTTCTTC. The chain links TRBV5-1 to TRBJ2-1, with TRBD2 identical over 14 bases. This CDR3 region has 16 residues. The V gene end was trimmed by 4 bases and the J gene end by 10 bases; junction bases not matched to a gene: 10. The germline V gene has CDR1 SGHRS and CDR2 YFSETQ.

The V call is TRBV5-5, the J call TRBJ2-7, with 10 bases aligning to TRBD2. Trimming removed 1 base from V and 1 base from J; junction bases left unmatched: 5. This CDR3 is built from 16 residues. CDR1 is SGHKS, CDR2 YYEKEE, per germline (reference sequence). The CDR3 coding sequence is TGTGCCAGCAGCTTGTATGTAGCGGGAGGATCCTACGAGCAGTACTTC. Amino acids: CASSLYVAGGSYEQYF.

The rearrangement links TRBV6-6 to TRBJ2-7; weak D call: TRBD2 (6 bases). The CDR3 runs to 15 residues. Trimming pared 6 bases from V and 0 bases from J, leaving 15 bases between. The germline V gene has CDR1 MNHNY and CDR2 SVGAGI (reference sequence). CDR3 protein: CASSPPGDTSYEQYF. DNA of the CDR3: TGTGCCAGCAGCCCCCCGGGGGATACCTCCTACGAGCAGTACTTC.

V usage is TRBV9 and J usage is TRBJ2-2; 10 nucleotides line up with TRBD2. Germline lookup yields CDR1 SGDLS and CDR2 YYNGEE. The CDR3 contains 15 residues. The junction had 6 bases not matched to a gene; V was cut back by 8 bases and J by 2 bases. CDR3 region: CASDASGSNTGELFF. Here the CDR3 DNA reads TGTGCCAGTGACGCTAGCGGGAGTAACACCGGGGAGCTGTTTTTT.

The CDR3 nucleotides read TGTGCCAGCAGTCGAGTTAGCGGGGAGCTGTTTTTT. This encodes CASSRVSGELFF. The chain recombines TRBV5-4 with TRBJ2-2; no definite D call. Germline V lookup: CDR1 SGHNT, CDR2 YYREEE (reference sequence). V lost 5 bases and J lost 7, with 9 bases in between. The CDR3 runs to 12 residues. Full variable domain (remainder filled in from reference TRBV5-4 and TRBJ2-2): ETGVTQSPTHLIKTRGQQVTLRCSSQSGHNTVSWYQQALGQGPQFIFQYYREEENGRGNFPPRFSGLQFPNYSSELNVNALELDDSALYLCASSRVSGELFFGEGSRLTVL.

Note on this clone: At one of its ends the junction is not consistent with the germline gene, which may arise from a read error. The V gene is TRBV7-9, the J gene TRBJ1-2; tentatively, D is TRBD1 (6 bases). CDR1 SEHNR and CDR2 FQNEAQ come from the germline V gene (reference sequence). The CDR3 covers 15 residues. The CDR3 nucleotides are TGTTCCAGCAGCTTATACCTCGGACAGTTTGAGGGCTACACCTTC. Encoded protein: CSSSLYLGQFEGYTF.

The CDR3 loop is CASSPGLVGEQYF. The CDR3 region has the DNA TGCGCCAGCAGCCCGGGACTAGTTGGCGAGCAGTACTTC. This rearrangement joins TRBV5-1 to TRBJ2-7; 8 bases match TRBD2. The V segment lost 4 bases and the J segment 6 bases; nucleotides outside the gene matches: 6. The CDR3 is 13 residues long. Germline V gives CDR1 SGHRS, CDR2 YFSETQ.